A selection of T cell receptor beta chains follows, all from one sample in a study of T cells in Graves' hyperthyroidism and ophthalmopathy. From the multiplex PCR reads, TCRdb called clonotypes with MiXCR, one entry per CDR3 protein. Of about 500,000 distinct CDR3 sequences in the sample, over 15% were seen once. Source material: blood. The receptor set was obtained from a young woman with Graves' hyperthyroidism. Each CDR3 is given with its conserved first and last residue. Each record gives: J gene, clone size, V gene, D gene, CDR3 protein, CDR3 DNA. D genes are given only for firm matches. The listing skips clone size in some rows; elsewhere it reads once, few, many or a size class.

>TRBJ2-5|NA|TRBV29-1|NA
CSVEDSLGGGNQETQYF
TGCAGCGTTGAAGATTCTTTAGGGGGGGGAAACCAAGAGACCCAGTACTTC
>TRBJ1-2|many|TRBV28|NA
CASSLSLGYTF
TGTGCCAGCAGCTTATCTTTGGGCTACACCTTC
>TRBJ2-1|NA|TRBV5-1|TRBD2
CASSLSLAGLPYNEQFF
TGCGCCAGCAGCTTATCTTTAGCGGGGCTTCCCTACAATGAGCAGTTCTTC
>TRBJ2-7|many|TRBV28|TRBD2
CASSRGGAGVHEQYF
TGTGCCAGCAGTCGAGGCGGCGCGGGAGTCCACGAGCAGTACTTC
>TRBJ1-2|many|TRBV30|TRBD1
CAWSGQGGYTF
TGTGCCTGGAGTGGACAGGGGGGCTACACCTTC
>TRBJ2-7|many|TRBV20-1|NA
CSASQGLWGYEQYF
TGCAGTGCTAGTCAGGGTTTGTGGGGCTACGAGCAGTACTTC
>TRBJ1-1|once|TRBV12-3/TRBV12-4|NA
CASSLITMNTEAFF
TGTGCCAGCAGTTTAATCACTATGAACACTGAAGCTTTCTTT
>TRBJ2-7|once|TRBV2|TRBD2
CASSPRLAGGPSSYEQYF
TGTGCCAGCAGTCCCCGACTAGCGGGGGGACCAAGCTCCTACGAGCAGTACTTC
>TRBJ2-1|few|TRBV27|TRBD2
CASSTIGTSGSPYNEQFF
TGTGCCAGCAGTACCATTGGGACTAGCGGGAGCCCCTACAATGAGCAGTTCTTC
>TRBJ1-1|many|TRBV7-6|NA
CASSPGQLNTEAFF
TGTGCCAGCAGCCCCGGACAGCTGAACACTGAAGCTTTCTTT